This T cell receptor beta chain was captured in a study of Ad26.COV2.S vaccination and SARS-CoV-2 variants. Across the whole study: As a participant in COV1001, the donor was in the Ad26.COV2.S trial arm.

Treatment described: around 19 received Ad26.COV2.S at low or high dose, single or two shots; roughly five received placebo; per-sample allocation not given. The study sampled participants on day 63 after the first vaccine or placebo injection. Notes on this clone: Antigen specificity is unknown.

Whole-study findings and limits: Similar non-spike TCR breadth was seen in vaccine and placebo recipients.

Method: immunoSEQ multiplex PCR; TCRdb's copy keeps in-frame clones and lacks some. The sample consists of about 400,000 clones, approximately 89% of them appearing once. CDR1 is MNHEY, CDR2 SVGAGI, per germline. CDR3 length: 13 residues. V was shortened by 8 bases and J by 1 base, with 11 bases between the two germline ends. The receptor comes from a person between 18 and 65 years old who received the Ad26.COV2.S COVID-19 vaccine or a placebo. Sequencing used peripheral blood, obtained in a trial of Ad26.COV2.S vaccine versus placebo. The genes are TRBV6-5 and TRBJ1-2, with TRBD1 as a possible D gene (6 bases). CDR3 in DNA: TGTGCCAGCCGGGACACCATTAACTATGGCTACACCTTC. It is translated as CASRDTINYGYTF.